The 17 T cell receptor beta chains listed next were all sequenced from one sample in a study of cytomegalovirus exposure and HLA in healthy donors (dated by TCRdb to the late 2010s). The library was made by the immunoSEQ multiplex PCR assay. For the multiplex PCR, a mixture combining 60 forward primers for TCR Vbeta segments and 13 reverse primers for TCR Jbeta segments was used. Held by TCRdb, this immuneACCESS table contains in-frame sequences only and omits some clones. Under half of the omission traces to an unresolved V gene where checked; the cause of the rest is unknown. This sample's table contains 150,000 to 250,000 clones. The ten largest clones take up approximately 0.74% of the sample. Sequenced: PBMCs. The receptor source for this set is a boy younger than 18 in good health and CMV-seronegative.

The V call is TRBV28, the J call TRBJ2-7; TRBD2 matches 11 bases. Germline V CDR1 and CDR2: MDHEN, SYDVKM. The CDR3 is 13 amino acids. After removal of 6 bases from V and 4 bases from J, the junction contained 2 bases not matched to a gene. This chain's CDR3 is CASRLAGEYEQYF. The CDR3 region has the DNA TGTGCCAGCAGACTAGCGGGGGAATACGAGCAGTACTTC.

The chain uses TRBV6-1 and TRBJ2-7, with a possible D match to TRBD2 (6 bases). This CDR3 contains 15 residues. Germline-derived CDR1 and CDR2 are MNHNS and SASEGT. The ends were cut back, 10 bases at V and 7 bases at J, with 26 bases in the middle. The chain's CDR3 is CAIYLPGEPLREQYF. CDR3 nucleotides: TGTGCCATATACCTCCCGGGGGAGCCTCTGAGGGAGCAGTACTTC.

The chain links TRBV30 to TRBJ1-3; TRBD1 is a possible D gene (5 bases). This CDR3 contains 15 residues. V was shortened by 1 base and J by 10 bases, with 20 bases between the two germline ends. In germline, CDR1 is GTSNPN, CDR2 SVGIG (reference sequence). CDR3 coding DNA: TGTGCCTGGAGTGCCGGCGGCGTACACCCAGGGACCATATATTTT. Amino acids: CAWSAGGVHPGTIYF.

V is TRBV7-2 and J is TRBJ2-1, with D possibly being TRBD2 (6 bases). The CDR3 contains 13 residues. Germline V lookup: CDR1 SGHTA, CDR2 FQGNSA. The ends were cut back, 5 bases at V and 9 bases at J, with 14 bases in the middle. The CDR3 is CASSPWRGIEQFF. As DNA, the CDR3 is TGTGCCAGCAGCCCCTGGAGGGGAATTGAGCAGTTCTTC.

V is TRBV4-2 and J is TRBJ2-7; 15 nucleotides match TRBD2. Germline loops: CDR1 LGHNA, CDR2 YNFKEQ. V was clipped by 0 bases and J by 0 bases; unmatched bases: 9. This CDR3 contains 20 residues. The CDR3 loop reads CASSQDWRTSGGENSYEQYF. The CDR3 coding sequence is TGTGCCAGCAGCCAAGATTGGCGGACTAGCGGGGGGGAAAACTCCTACGAGCAGTACTTC.

The V call is TRBV4-3, the J call TRBJ2-1, with a tentative D call TRBD1 (5 bases). The V end lost 0 bases, the J end lost 5 bases, and 17 bases lay between the germline ends. In germline, CDR1 is LGHNA, CDR2 YSLEER. The CDR3 has 17 residues. CDR3 nucleotide sequence: TGCGCCAGCAGCCAAGATTCGGTTTCAGGGATCGACAATGAGCAGTTCTTC. It translates to CASSQDSVSGIDNEQFF.

Worth noting for this clone: An end of the junction differs from the germline gene, which may be a read error. V is TRBV9 and J is TRBJ2-5, with D unresolved. The CDR3 has 11 residues. Germline lookup yields CDR1 SGDLS and CDR2 YYNGEE. Written as DNA, the CDR3 is TGTGCCAGCAGCGACCAGGAGACCCAGTACTTC. The encoded protein is CASSDQETQYF.

V is TRBV4-1 and J is TRBJ2-5; D remains unclear. The CDR3 is 13 residues long. From germline, CDR1 is MGHRA and CDR2 YSYEKL. V was shortened by 1 base and J by 2 bases, with 5 bases between the two germline ends. Here the CDR3 reads CASSQVQQETQYF. Here the CDR3 DNA reads TGCGCCAGCAGCCAAGTACAGCAAGAGACCCAGTACTTC.

The chain is built from TRBV27 and TRBJ2-7; the D gene is possibly TRBD2 (5 bases). The V end lost 4 bases, the J end lost 6 bases, and 10 bases lay between the germline ends. Germline-derived CDR1 and CDR2 are MNHEY and SMNVEV (reference sequence). This CDR3 is 12 amino acids long. The CDR3 reads CASSSVRGEQYF. CDR3 in DNA: TGTGCCAGCAGTTCGGTCCGGGGCGAGCAGTACTTC.

This chain connects TRBV5-1 to TRBJ1-1; 8 bases line up with TRBD1. This CDR3 has 14 residues. J was trimmed by 3 bases and V by 4 bases; bases with no gene match: 5. Germline V lookup: CDR1 SGHRS, CDR2 YFSETQ. This CDR3 reads CASSLRGLDTEAFF. CDR3 coding DNA: TGCGCCAGCAGCCTCAGGGGGCTAGACACTGAAGCTTTCTTT.

The chain joins TRBV6-5 to TRBJ1-5; perhaps TRBD1 as D (6 bases). The germline V gene has CDR1 MNHEY and CDR2 SVGAGI. Deletions cut 5 bases from V and 9 bases from J, with 17 bases between. The CDR3 runs to 14 residues. CDR3 sequence reads: CASSERTDVGPQHF. The DNA of the CDR3 is TGTGCCAGCAGTGAACGGACAGATGTCGGGCCCCAGCATTTT.

The J gene is TRBJ1-5, the V gene TRBV6-5; 9 positions agree with TRBD1. Germline V gives CDR1 MNHEY, CDR2 SVGAGI. With 8 bases clipped from V and 4 bases from J, the junction kept 6 bases outside the gene matches. This CDR3 has 14 residues. CDR3 DNA sequence: TGTGCCAGCCGCCCGGGACAGGGAAATCAGCCCCAGCATTTT. This encodes CASRPGQGNQPQHF.

The V call is TRBV19, the J call TRBJ2-7, with 11 bases fitting TRBD2. The CDR3 has 15 amino acids. Germline CDR1 reads LNHDA; CDR2 reads SQIVND (reference sequence). V lost 5 bases to trimming and J lost 3 bases; unmatched junction nucleotides: 6. In DNA form, the CDR3 reads TGTGCCAGTAGTGTCCGACTAGCGGGGCTCTACGAGCAGTACTTC. Translated, it gives CASSVRLAGLYEQYF. Based on the CDR3 plus reference TRBV19 and TRBJ2-7, the full variable domain is DGGITQSPKYLFRKEGQNVTLSCEQNLNHDAMYWYRQDPGQGLRLIYYSQIVNDFQKGDIAEGYSVSREKKESFPLTVTSAQKNPTAFYLCASSVRLAGLYEQYFGPGTRLTVT.

The J gene is TRBJ2-6, the V gene TRBV2; D may be TRBD1 (6 bases). The V end lost 5 bases, the J end lost 1 base, and 9 bases lay between the germline ends. The CDR3 covers 15 residues. The germline CDR1 and CDR2 sequences are SNHLY and FYNNEI. CDR3 region: CASSPQGSGANVLTF. CDR3 coding DNA: TGTGCCAGCAGTCCACAGGGTTCTGGGGCCAACGTCCTGACTTTC.

On this clone: This same CDR3 is encoded by further DNA sequences in the sample. The chain employs TRBV2 and TRBJ2-7, with D possibly TRBD1 on 5 matching bases. Germline V lookup: CDR1 SNHLY, CDR2 FYNNEI. The CDR3 has 12 amino acids. V gave up 8 bases and J gave up 2 bases, with 10 bases separating them. CDR3: CASSGQTYEQYF. CDR3 nucleotide sequence: TGTGCCAGCTCAGGGCAAACCTACGAGCAGTACTTC.

The gene calls are TRBV7-2 and TRBJ1-2; 7 nucleotides align to TRBD1. This CDR3 spans 15 amino acids. From germline, CDR1 is SGHTA and CDR2 FQGNSA. The J segment lost 7 bases and the V segment lost 5 bases, leaving 13 bases of the junction unmatched. The CDR3 protein is CASSPPGQRGAGYTF. The CDR3 DNA reads as TGTGCCAGCAGCCCCCCGGGACAGCGTGGGGCTGGCTACACCTTC.

CDR3 sequence reads: CASSELIRGGGYGYTF. DNA for the CDR3: TGTGCCAGCAGTGAATTGATTAGGGGGGGCGGATACGGCTACACCTTC. V is TRBV2 and J is TRBJ1-2, with D maybe TRBD1 (6 bases). Trimming pared 2 bases from V and 8 bases from J, leaving 21 bases between. The CDR3 runs to 16 residues. Germline V gene data show CDR1 as SNHLY and CDR2 as FYNNEI.